The next 21 T cell receptor beta chains were all read from a single sample in a study of cytomegalovirus exposure and HLA in healthy donors. Primers: 60 Vbeta forward and 13 Jbeta reverse. Assay: immunoSEQ multiplex PCR; the TCRdb copy retains only in-frame clones and omits some. Here the sample spans approximately 130,000 clones, approximately 80% being singletons. The specimen was PBMCs. These receptors were collected from a middle-aged woman in good health and CMV-seronegative.

The V gene is TRBV28, the J gene TRBJ1-5; D unclear. Per germline, CDR1 MDHEN and CDR2 SYDVKM. The CDR3 totals 14 residues. Trimming stripped 3 bases from V and 3 bases from J, with 9 bases between. This CDR3 is CASSLDQANQPQHF. The CDR3 DNA sequence: TGTGCCAGCAGTTTGGATCAGGCCAATCAGCCCCAGCATTTT.

This sequence joins TRBV10-3 and TRBJ2-7, with a tentative D call TRBD2 (6 bases). CDR1 is ENHRY, CDR2 SYGVKD, per germline. The CDR3 has 18 amino acids. The V and J ends lost 4 bases and 5 bases respectively, with 27 bases between them. In nucleotides, the CDR3 is TGTGCCATCAGTGGGGGGGTCCTTGGGGTACGGTCCGGGGACGAGCAGTACTTC. Translation: CAISGGVLGVRSGDEQYF.

The chain joins TRBV27 to TRBJ2-7; D may be TRBD2 (6 bases). This CDR3 region has 16 residues. Germline CDR1 MNHEY, CDR2 SMNVEV (reference sequence). The V end lost 0 bases, the J end lost 3 bases, and 15 bases lay between the germline ends. The CDR3 DNA sequence: TGTGCCAGCAGTTTATCGATGGGCGGGAAGCGCTACGAGCAGTACTTC. Amino acids: CASSLSMGGKRYEQYF.

The chain couples TRBV10-2 to TRBJ2-5; 7 bases are a match to TRBD2. Unmatched junction bases numbered 4, after V lost 7 bases and J lost 2 bases. CDR1 is WSHSY, CDR2 SAAADI, per germline. CDR3 length: 13 residues. CDR3 in DNA: TGCGCCAGCAAGCCTAGCGGACAAGAGACCCAGTACTTC. Encoded protein: CASKPSGQETQYF.

J is TRBJ2-7 and V is TRBV7-9, with 7 nucleotides matching TRBD2. J gave up 7 bases and V 3 bases, and 6 bases lay outside the gene matches. This CDR3 spans 13 amino acids. Germline-derived CDR1 and CDR2 are SEHNR and FQNEAQ (reference sequence). The CDR3 spells CASSLVGGGEQYF. The CDR3 region has the DNA TGTGCCAGCAGCTTGGTTGGGGGGGGTGAGCAGTACTTC.

V usage is TRBV10-3 and J usage is TRBJ2-2; D possibly corresponds to TRBD2 (6 bases). This CDR3 contains 15 residues. Germline V gene lookup returns CDR1 ENHRY and CDR2 SYGVKD. The V end lost 2 bases, the J end lost 5 bases, and 12 bases lay between the germline ends. The CDR3: CAISEPSEGTGELFF. The CDR3 coding sequence is TGTGCCATCAGTGAGCCTAGCGAGGGAACCGGGGAGCTGTTTTTT.

The chain couples TRBV5-6 to TRBJ2-7; D call uncertain. V lost 4 bases, J lost 2 bases, and 16 bases lay in between. The CDR3 runs 15 residues. CDR1 is SGHDT and CDR2 is YYEEEE in the germline V gene. The CDR3: CASSRGSSATYEQYF. CDR3 DNA sequence: TGTGCCAGCAGCAGAGGATCGTCCGCTACCTACGAGCAGTACTTC.

This sequence joins TRBV4-1 and TRBJ1-5; perhaps TRBD1 as D (5 bases). Germline V gene sequence: CDR1 MGHRA, CDR2 YSYEKL. CDR3 length: 15 amino acids. V gave up 0 bases and J gave up 10 bases, with 16 bases separating them. Written as DNA, the CDR3 is TGCGCCAGCAGCCAAGATGCAGGGACTTTGATTCCCCAGCATTTT. Amino acids: CASSQDAGTLIPQHF.

This chain connects TRBV4-1 to TRBJ2-3; 11 bases are shared with TRBD2. Unmatched junction bases numbered 6, after V lost 5 bases and J lost 5 bases. CDR1 is MGHRA, CDR2 YSYEKL, per germline. The CDR3 spans 15 residues. The CDR3 spells CASSGTSGSRDTQYF. The CDR3 coding sequence is TGCGCCAGCAGCGGAACTAGCGGGAGTAGAGATACGCAGTATTTT.

The V and J genes are TRBV10-2 and TRBJ2-2, with 7 nucleotides matching TRBD2. The CDR3 runs to 14 residues. CDR1 and CDR2 from the germline V gene are WSHSY and SAAADI. V lost 5 bases and J lost 5; bases outside the gene matches: 5. This CDR3 is CASSRQGGTGELFF. The CDR3 DNA reads TGCGCCAGCAGTCGCCAGGGAGGGACCGGGGAGCTGTTTTTT.

The chain has TRBV6-1 and TRBJ1-5; D unresolved. Per germline, CDR1 MNHNS and CDR2 SASEGT. The CDR3 is 15 residues long. V was clipped by 2 bases and J by 0 bases, with 8 bases between them. CDR3 in amino acids: CASSERPNSNQPQHF. CDR3 in DNA: TGTGCCAGCAGTGAACGTCCTAATAGCAATCAGCCCCAGCATTTT.

The chain couples TRBV27 to TRBJ2-1, with 9 bases fitting TRBD1. Germline CDR1 reads MNHEY; CDR2 reads SMNVEV (reference sequence). After removal of 6 bases from V and 5 bases from J, the junction contained 8 bases not matched to a gene. The CDR3 contains 15 residues. The CDR3 here is CASRGAGQGNNEQFF. In nucleotides, the CDR3 is TGTGCCAGCAGGGGGGCCGGACAGGGGAACAATGAGCAGTTCTTC.

V and J are TRBV18 and TRBJ2-5, with D unresolved. This CDR3 spans 11 amino acids. Trimming cost V 5 bases and J 3 bases, with 4 bases left between them. The germline CDR1 and CDR2 sequences are KGHSH and LQKENI. The CDR3 coding sequence is TGTGCCAGCTCATCAGAAGAGACCCAGTACTTC. It is translated as CASSSEETQYF.

V usage is TRBV11-2 and J usage is TRBJ1-5; 8 bases map to TRBD1. The CDR3 is 13 residues long. V was clipped by 5 bases and J by 9 bases; unmatched bases: 6. Per the germline V gene, CDR1 is SGHAT and CDR2 is FQNNGV. DNA for the CDR3: TGTGCCAGCAGCGAGGACAGGGTTTGGCCCCAGCATTTT. Encoded protein: CASSEDRVWPQHF.

This rearrangement joins TRBV19 to TRBJ1-2; 10 nucleotides align to TRBD1. CDR3 size: 14 residues. Germline V CDR1 and CDR2: LNHDA, SQIVND (reference sequence). J gave up 2 bases and V 9 bases, and 6 bases lay outside the gene matches. The CDR3 coding sequence is TGTGCCAGCAATCCGGGACAGGGGAACTATGGCTACACCTTC. This encodes CASNPGQGNYGYTF.

In its sample, this clone was seen once. V and J are TRBV5-4 and TRBJ2-7, with D perhaps matching TRBD2 (5 bases). V gave up 1 base and J gave up 0 bases, with 11 bases separating them. The CDR3 spans 15 residues. Germline V gene sequence: CDR1 SGHNT, CDR2 YYREEE (reference sequence). The CDR3 sequence: CASSLSLADSYEQYF. The CDR3 bases are TGTGCCAGCAGCTTGAGTCTAGCAGACTCCTACGAGCAGTACTTC. The full variable domain, in which reference TRBV5-4 and TRBJ2-7 provide the parts outside the CDR3, is ETGVTQSPTHLIKTRGQQVTLRCSSQSGHNTVSWYQQALGQGPQFIFQYYREEENGRGNFPPRFSGLQFPNYSSELNVNALELDDSALYLCASSLSLADSYEQYFGPGTRLTVT.

The V call is TRBV28, the J call TRBJ1-4; weak D call: TRBD1 (6 bases). Germline values: CDR1 MDHEN, CDR2 SYDVKM. This CDR3 comprises 13 residues. V was shortened by 7 bases and J by 5 bases, with 11 bases between the two germline ends. Here the CDR3 DNA reads TGTGCCAGCAACAGGGAATTAAATGAAAAACTGTTTTTT. Translation: CASNRELNEKLFF.

This sequence joins TRBV7-9 and TRBJ2-4; no firm D call. The CDR3 covers 12 residues. Germline-derived CDR1 and CDR2 are SEHNR and FQNEAQ (reference sequence). Trimming took off 1 base at V and 8 bases at J, with 6 bases between the two ends. CDR3 coding DNA: TGTGCCAGCAGCTTAGGTCCGGACATTCAGTACTTC. Translating gives CASSLGPDIQYF.

The rearrangement links TRBV27 to TRBJ1-5; perhaps TRBD1 as D (5 bases). This CDR3 spans 15 amino acids. CDR1 and CDR2 (germline): MNHEY, SMNVEV (reference sequence). V was clipped by 6 bases and J by 7 bases, with 19 bases between them. The CDR3 DNA reads TGTGCCAGCAGCCCGAGTCAGGGAGGGACCCAGCCCCAGCATTTT. As protein: CASSPSQGGTQPQHF.

V gene TRBV5-4 combines with J gene TRBJ2-5; D may be TRBD1 (5 bases). Deletions cut 3 bases from V and 5 bases from J, with 14 bases between. The CDR3 covers 14 residues. Germline V gene data show CDR1 as SGHNT and CDR2 as YYREEE (reference sequence). The CDR3 loop is CASSSPQGGETQYF. The CDR3 DNA sequence: TGTGCCAGCAGCTCGCCGCAGGGTGGCGAGACCCAGTACTTC.

J is TRBJ2-2 and V is TRBV27; possibly TRBD2 for D (5 bases). Trimming removed 8 bases at V and 5 bases at J, with 15 bases between. CDR3 length: 14 residues. CDR1 and CDR2 (germline): MNHEY, SMNVEV (reference sequence). Written as DNA, the CDR3 is TGTGCCAGCCAGGAGGAGCAGCATACCGGGGAGCTGTTTTTT. Translated: CASQEEQHTGELFF.